Each of the 4 T cell receptor beta chains below was sequenced from the same sample in a study of blood T cell dynamics during melanoma immunotherapy. Specified time point: pre-treatment baseline. Here immunoSEQ multiplex PCR was the method, and the copy in TCRdb shows in-frame clones only, minus some. Here the sample spans about 8,500 clones, 81% being singletons. The sequenced sample was blood, obtained from a patient treated with checkpoint blockade. The receptors were sampled from a human donor with melanoma.

The V gene is TRBV6-1, the J gene TRBJ1-5, with a possible D match to TRBD1 (5 bases). The CDR3 contains 15 residues. Germline CDR1 MNHNS, CDR2 SASEGT. Trimming stripped 5 bases from V and 4 bases from J, with 15 bases between. The CDR3 nucleotides read TGTGCCAGCAGTTCCGGCCAGGGAAGGAATCAGCCCCAGCATTTT. Protein sequence: CASSSGQGRNQPQHF.

J is TRBJ2-5 and V is TRBV4-3; the D gene is possibly TRBD1 (6 bases). The CDR3 consists of 15 residues. V lost 0 bases to trimming and J lost 2 bases, with 10 bases between them. The germline gives CDR1 LGHNA, CDR2 YSLEER. The CDR3 coding sequence is TGCGCCAGCAGCCAAGATGGCAGGGGACAAGAGACCCAGTACTTC. It specifies CASSQDGRGQETQYF.

The V call is TRBV1, the J call TRBJ2-5. TRBV1 is recorded as a pseudogene. This CDR3 is built from 18 residues. CDR3 region: CTSSQIRGLGSLEETQYF. DNA of the CDR3: TGCACCAGCAGCCAAATCCGGGGGCTTGGGTCCTTAGAAGAGACCCAGTACTTC.

By its share, this clone is medium-sized. The rearrangement uses TRBV6-1 and TRBJ2-7, with D perhaps matching TRBD2 (5 bases). The CDR3 totals 9 residues. Trimming took off 8 bases at V and 6 bases at J, with 5 bases between the two ends. Germline CDR1 and CDR2: MNHNS and SASEGT. CDR3 loop: CASGSEQYF. The DNA for the CDR3 is TGTGCCAGCGGGAGCGAGCAGTACTTC.